The sequence of this TCR beta chain was determined in a study of cytomegalovirus exposure and HLA in healthy donors. Whole-study context: Roughly 170 million T cells yielded 90 million to 130 million unique TCR beta sequences in earlier analysis. The Caucasian-associated ancestry cluster contained about four fifths of the 300 to 450 genotyped donors.

PCR primers comprised 60 Vbeta and 13 Jbeta primers. TCRdb keeps only in-frame clones here, not all; method: immunoSEQ multiplex PCR. The table records 100,000 to 150,000 clones, just over 65% of them present only once. This receptor was identified in a young man in good health and CMV-seronegative. Sequenced sample: PBMCs.

CDR3 protein: CASSLGGPAGGTDTQYF. CDR3 bases: TGCGCCAGCAGCTTGGGGGGCCCCGCGGGGGGCACAGATACGCAGTATTTT. This chain joins TRBV5-1 and TRBJ2-3; 7 bases line up with TRBD2. The CDR3 length is 17 residues. V was clipped by 0 bases and J by 1 base; unmatched bases: 8. Germline V gives CDR1 SGHRS, CDR2 YFSETQ.